This TCR beta chain appears in the sequencing data of a study of T cells in Graves' hyperthyroidism and ophthalmopathy. Study results and caveats: Model predictions of ophthalmopathy came a median about 6.3 months before onset. Most thyroid clonotypes expanded above 0.001 were also detected in blood.

Regions amplified from RNA transcripts were the TCR beta CDR3 regions. The study used the HTBI primer set for a first-round RT-PCR of the TCR CDR3. One entry per CDR3 protein results from TCRdb running MiXCR on the multiplex PCR reads. The sample shows over 700,000 distinct CDR3 sequences, approximately 36% of them seen only once. Absence of ophthalmopathy progression within 18 months defined stable Graves' hyperthyroidism. Orbital computed tomography, thyroid ultrasound, serum thyroxine and TRAb, and clinical symptoms together informed the diagnoses. The CDR3 has 13 amino acids. In germline, CDR1 is SNHLY, CDR2 FYNNEI. The germline V and J ends were trimmed by 8 bases and 6 bases, with 14 bases remaining between them. Many counts were recorded for this clonotype. Its antigen is currently unknown.

This receptor was obtained from a woman aged 40 to 50 with Graves' hyperthyroidism. The chain combines TRBV2 with TRBJ1-3; possible D gene TRBD1, 5 bases. The sample consisted of blood. CDR3 protein: CASRQGEENTIYF. The CDR3 coding sequence is TGTGCCAGCCGTCAGGGTGAAGAAAACACCATATATTTT. The complete variable domain, with remaining parts taken from reference TRBV2 and TRBJ1-3, reads EPEVTQTPSHQVTQMGQEVILRCVPISNHLYFYWYRQILGQKVEFLVSFYNNEISEKSEIFDDQFSVERPDGSNFTLKIRSTKLEDSAMYFCASRQGEENTIYFGEGSWLTVV.